The next 9 T cell receptor beta chains were all read from a single sample in a study of cytomegalovirus exposure and HLA in healthy donors. With 60 Vbeta and 13 Jbeta primers, the PCR was carried out. Sequencing was performed with immunoSEQ multiplex PCR; in TCRdb, only in-frame clones are kept and a portion is missing. The sample lists approximately 150,000 clones, approximately 79% occurring once. The sequenced material came from PBMCs. These receptors were taken from a man in his 60s in good health and CMV-seronegative.

This chain joins TRBV5-1 and TRBJ2-7; 9 bases are shared with TRBD1. This CDR3 has 14 residues. Germline loops: CDR1 SGHRS, CDR2 YFSETQ. The junction had 7 bases not matched to a gene; V was cut back by 4 bases and J by 5 bases. The CDR3 nucleotides are TGCGCCAGCAGCGACTGGGACAGGGAAAACGAGCAGTACTTC. Translated: CASSDWDRENEQYF.

This rearrangement joins TRBV11-2 to TRBJ2-7, with TRBD2 as a possible D gene (6 bases). Germline V lookup: CDR1 SGHAT, CDR2 FQNNGV. The ends were cut back, 0 bases at V and 6 bases at J, with 15 bases in the middle. The CDR3 covers 15 residues. The CDR3 DNA reads TGTGCCAGCAGCTTAGAGGGGGGATCTCCCTCCGAGCAGTACTTC. Its protein product is CASSLEGGSPSEQYF.

There are a few counts of this clone. The germline gene is not matched at one end of the junction; a read error may be the cause. The V call is TRBV7-9, the J call TRBJ2-1, with 10 bases fitting TRBD2. There are 16 residues in the CDR3. Germline V gene lookup returns CDR1 SEHNR and CDR2 FQNEAQ (reference sequence). CDR3 residues: CSSSPRTSGPSDEQFF. The CDR3 DNA sequence: TGTTCCAGCAGCCCAAGGACTAGCGGACCCTCCGATGAGCAGTTCTTC.

The chain links TRBV10-1 to TRBJ2-7, with TRBD1 identical over 8 bases. In germline, CDR1 is WNHNN, CDR2 SYGVQD (reference sequence). This CDR3 comprises 15 residues. Trimming took 2 bases from V and 1 from J; bases not matched to a gene: 4. The CDR3 spells CASSEGGTGSYEQYF. For the CDR3, the DNA is TGCGCCAGCAGTGAGGGAGGGACAGGATCCTACGAGCAGTACTTC.

This clone was detected only once. J is TRBJ2-7 and V is TRBV19; 8 bases map to TRBD1. This CDR3 comprises 12 residues. The germline CDR1 and CDR2 sequences are LNHDA and SQIVND (reference sequence). The V segment lost 11 bases and the J segment 4 bases; nucleotides outside the gene matches: 7. The CDR3 DNA reads as TGTGCCGTACGCCAGGGGGCGTACGAGCAGTACTTC. Translated, it gives CAVRQGAYEQYF.

The V gene is TRBV19, the J gene TRBJ1-5; D gene uncertain. This CDR3 comprises 12 residues. In germline, CDR1 is LNHDA, CDR2 SQIVND (reference sequence). V dropped 3 bases and J dropped 7 bases, with 7 bases sitting between them. The CDR3 protein is CASSINGQPQHF. DNA for the CDR3: TGTGCCAGTAGTATCAACGGGCAGCCCCAGCATTTT.

The gene calls are TRBV19 and TRBJ1-2, with 9 bases matching TRBD1. Germline V gene lookup returns CDR1 LNHDA and CDR2 SQIVND (reference sequence). The CDR3 is 16 amino acids. Losses at the gene ends were 9 bases for V and 0 bases for J; bases not matched to a gene: 11. The CDR3 spells CASRDRVFGANYGYTF. The CDR3 nucleotides are TGTGCCAGCCGGGACAGGGTTTTTGGAGCTAACTATGGCTACACCTTC.

The rearrangement uses TRBV29-1 and TRBJ2-1; D might be TRBD2 (6 bases). The CDR3 has 12 amino acids. V gave up 0 bases and J gave up 14 bases, with 14 bases separating them. Germline-derived CDR1 and CDR2 are SQVTM and ANQGSEA. CDR3 DNA: TGCAGCGTTGAAGAGGGTCGGGAGAGAGAGTTCTTC. As protein: CSVEEGREREFF.

The V call is TRBV6-1, the J call TRBJ2-7; D gene unclear. Per germline, CDR1 MNHNS and CDR2 SASEGT. V dropped 0 bases and J dropped 6 bases, with 9 bases sitting between them. The CDR3 loop spans 13 amino acids. DNA of the CDR3: TGTGCCAGCAGTGAAGCCCGTCTAGGCGAGCAGTACTTC. Translating gives CASSEARLGEQYF.